Listed below are T cell receptor beta chains from one sample, sequenced in a study of blood T cell repertoires in COVID-19. Clones were read by immunoSEQ multiplex PCR, and TCRdb kept only the in-frame ones, dropping some. The data contain about 240,000 clones, roughly 81% of them singletons. The sequenced material came from peripheral blood. The source is a woman of 80 years or more with COVID-19, enrolled during active disease. CDR3s include the opening cysteine and the closing phenylalanine or tryptophan. The D gene is left open where the match is weak. The size field is filled for only some rows; it gives once, few, many or a size class.

V	D	size	J	CDR3	DNA
TRBV11-2	-	-	TRBJ2-7	CASSQQQSQQYF	TGTGCCAGCAGCCAACAACAGTCACAGCAGTACTTC
TRBV6-2/TRBV6-3	-	-	TRBJ2-1	CASSRLAPSYNEQFF	TGTGCCAGCAGTCGTCTAGCTCCCTCCTACAATGAGCAGTTCTTC
TRBV2	TRBD1	few	TRBJ2-3	CASKSQLGQGRTDTQYF	TGTGCCAGCAAGTCCCAACTCGGACAGGGGAGGACAGATACGCAGTATTTT
TRBV12-3/TRBV12-4	-	-	TRBJ1-5	CASSQDQPQHF	TGTGCCAGCAGCCAGGATCAGCCCCAGCATTTT
TRBV30	TRBD2	many	TRBJ2-2	CAWKTSGSNTGELFF	TGTGCCTGGAAAACTAGCGGGTCGAACACCGGGGAGCTGTTTTTT
TRBV5-1	-	once	TRBJ1-2	CASSLYRGGSYTF	TGCGCCAGCAGCTTGTATAGGGGCGGAAGCTACACCTTC
TRBV7-2	TRBD1	-	TRBJ1-4	CASGDREGEKLFF	TGTGCCAGCGGGGACAGGGAGGGGGAAAAACTGTTTTTT
TRBV19	TRBD2	-	TRBJ2-2	CASSVGSGRAAGELFF	TGTGCCAGTAGTGTGGGTAGCGGGAGGGCCGCCGGGGAGCTGTTTTTT
TRBV11-2	-	-	TRBJ1-4	CASSSSGGFNEKLFF	TGTGCCAGCAGCTCGTCCGGGGGTTTCAATGAAAAACTGTTTTTT
TRBV29-1	-	-	TRBJ1-2	CSVERQAQVGGYTF	TGCAGCGTTGAGAGACAGGCTCAAGTGGGAGGCTACACCTTC
TRBV5-6	-	-	TRBJ1-1	CASSADLGTTEAFF	TGTGCCAGCAGCGCAGATCTGGGGACTACTGAAGCTTTCTTT
TRBV27	TRBD2	-	TRBJ2-3	CASSGRTSGGLFGTDTQYF	TGTGCCAGCAGTGGGAGGACTAGCGGGGGGTTGTTTGGCACAGATACGCAGTATTTT
TRBV18	-	-	TRBJ1-4	CASSPPPGGRDEKLFF	TGTGCCAGCTCACCCCCCCCGGGGGGCCGAGATGAAAAACTGTTTTTT
TRBV5-1	TRBD1	-	TRBJ2-5	CASSGQGLPETQYF	TGCGCCAGCAGCGGACAGGGCCTACCGGAGACCCAGTACTTC
TRBV29-1	-	-	TRBJ1-2	CSVERGGANYGYTF	TGCAGCGTTGAACGCGGGGGGGCGAACTATGGCTACACCTTC
TRBV29-1	TRBD1	-	TRBJ1-5	CSVAGTGPSRAQHF	TGCAGCGTTGCCGGGACAGGGCCCTCTAGGGCCCAGCATTTT
TRBV5-1	-	-	TRBJ2-1	CASSLTSGYYNEQFF	TGCGCCAGCAGCTTGACGAGCGGTTACTACAATGAGCAGTTCTTC
TRBV27	-	-	TRBJ1-1	CAGLTGHIEAFF	TGTGCCGGATTGACAGGCCATATTGAAGCTTTCTTT
TRBV28	TRBD1	-	TRBJ1-2	CASSSPGTGGGYTF	TGTGCCAGCAGTTCCCCCGGGACAGGGGGTGGCTACACCTTC
TRBV30	-	-	TRBJ1-1	CAWERGMNTEAFF	TGTGCCTGGGAGCGGGGCATGAACACTGAAGCTTTCTTT
TRBV4-1	TRBD2	-	TRBJ2-5	CASSQARGRETQYF	TGCGCCAGCAGCCAAGCGCGGGGGAGAGAGACCCAGTACTTC
TRBV2	-	once	TRBJ1-5	CASTGSYGYQPQHF	TGTGCCAGCACAGGGTCTTACGGGTATCAGCCCCAGCATTTT
TRBV7-9	TRBD1	-	TRBJ1-4	CASSRRRGQGNEKLFF	TGTGCCAGCAGCCGCCGAAGGGGACAGGGGAATGAAAAACTGTTTTTT
TRBV28	-	-	TRBJ1-2	CASSFSGQGKGYTF	TGTGCCAGCAGTTTTAGTGGTCAGGGGAAGGGCTACACCTTC
TRBV3-1/TRBV3-2	TRBD2	-	TRBJ2-3	CASSLGASGRRLDTQYF	TGTGCCAGCAGCCTGGGGGCTAGCGGGAGGAGGCTAGATACGCAGTATTTT
TRBV20-1	-	-	TRBJ2-1	CSARLNEQFF	TGCAGTGCTAGACTAAATGAGCAGTTCTTC
TRBV7-9	-	-	TRBJ1-1	CASSSRTVNTEAFF	TGTGCCAGCAGCTCTCGGACTGTCAACACTGAAGCTTTCTTT
TRBV28	-	-	TRBJ1-2	CASRQPVTEYGYTF	TGTGCCAGCAGACAACCAGTTACAGAATATGGCTACACCTTC
TRBV18	TRBD1	-	TRBJ1-1	CASHRGLNTEAFF	TGTGCCAGCCACAGGGGGCTGAACACTGAAGCTTTCTTT
TRBV12-3/TRBV12-4	-	-	TRBJ1-6	CATTGGPNSPLHF	TGTGCCACCACGGGGGGACCGAATTCACCCCTCCACTTT
TRBV2	TRBD2	-	TRBJ2-5	CASRTLAGPTEAQYF	TGTGCCAGCAGGACCTTAGCGGGGCCTACGGAGGCCCAGTACTTC
TRBV11-2	-	-	TRBJ1-3	CASSLDAGVGNTIYF	TGTGCCAGCAGCTTAGATGCCGGGGTCGGAAACACCATATATTTT
TRBV3-1/TRBV3-2	-	-	TRBJ2-7	CASSQGGVASEQYF	TGTGCCAGCAGCCAGGGCGGGGTGGCGTCCGAGCAGTACTTC
TRBV5-4	-	-	TRBJ1-1	CASSFRGGSTEAFF	TGTGCCAGCAGCTTCCGTGGTGGGAGCACTGAAGCTTTCTTT
TRBV6-1	TRBD1	once	TRBJ2-4	CASSTWTGNQNIQYF	TGTGCCAGCAGTACATGGACAGGGAACCAAAACATTCAGTACTTC
TRBV5-1	TRBD1	once	TRBJ1-6	CASSGTGTDSPLHF	TGCGCCAGCAGCGGGACAGGGACCGATTCACCCCTCCACTTT
TRBV18	TRBD1	-	TRBJ1-1	CASSPNRDSNTEAFF	TGTGCCAGCTCACCTAACCGGGACAGCAACACTGAAGCTTTCTTT
TRBV19	TRBD2	once	TRBJ2-3	CASLSGREGDTQYF	TGTGCCAGTCTTTCGGGAAGGGAGGGAGATACGCAGTATTTT
TRBV30	TRBD1	few	TRBJ1-5	CAWARTGNQPQHF	TGTGCCTGGGCTCGGACAGGGAATCAGCCCCAGCATTTT
TRBV19	TRBD1	-	TRBJ1-4	CASSSGQGPRGTNEKLFF	TGTGCCAGTAGTAGCGGACAGGGGCCAAGGGGAACTAATGAAAAACTGTTTTTT
TRBV14	TRBD2	-	TRBJ2-5	CASSQDHGTSGSKETQYF	TGTGCCAGCAGCCAAGATCATGGGACTAGCGGGAGTAAAGAGACCCAGTACTTC
TRBV24-1	-	-	TRBJ2-7	CATSDQDTVSEQYF	TGTGCCACCAGTGATCAGGACACAGTAAGCGAGCAGTACTTC
TRBV6-1	TRBD1	-	TRBJ2-1	CASSESRDRGPEQFF	TGTGCCAGCAGTGAAAGTAGGGACAGGGGGCCTGAGCAGTTCTTC
TRBV6-4	TRBD1	-	TRBJ1-5	CASSVAGKGANQPQHF	TGTGCCAGCAGTGTGGCGGGAAAGGGGGCAAATCAGCCCCAGCATTTT
TRBV30	-	-	TRBJ1-1	CAWSRGGADEAFF	TGTGCCTGGAGTAGAGGGGGGGCGGATGAAGCTTTCTTT
TRBV30	TRBD1	-	TRBJ1-3	CAWRHPGGNTIYF	TGTGCCTGGCGCCACCCAGGGGGGAACACCATATATTTT
TRBV6-6	TRBD1	-	TRBJ1-2	CASSYEGQGFLGGYTF	TGTGCCAGCAGTTACGAGGGACAGGGGTTCCTGGGGGGCTACACCTTC
TRBV29-1	-	-	TRBJ2-1	CSVEEVRLASFNEQFF	TGCAGCGTTGAAGAGGTCCGGCTAGCTAGTTTCAATGAGCAGTTCTTC
TRBV7-3	-	once	TRBJ2-7	CASSSYSYEQYF	TGTGCCAGCAGCTCCTACAGCTACGAGCAGTACTTC
TRBV6-5	-	-	TRBJ1-1	CASSYSNRPNTEAFF	TGTGCCAGCAGTTACTCGAACAGGCCGAACACTGAAGCTTTCTTT
TRBV6-6	-	-	TRBJ1-2	CATLEPQTHYGYTF	TGTGCCACCTTGGAACCCCAGACACACTATGGCTACACCTTC